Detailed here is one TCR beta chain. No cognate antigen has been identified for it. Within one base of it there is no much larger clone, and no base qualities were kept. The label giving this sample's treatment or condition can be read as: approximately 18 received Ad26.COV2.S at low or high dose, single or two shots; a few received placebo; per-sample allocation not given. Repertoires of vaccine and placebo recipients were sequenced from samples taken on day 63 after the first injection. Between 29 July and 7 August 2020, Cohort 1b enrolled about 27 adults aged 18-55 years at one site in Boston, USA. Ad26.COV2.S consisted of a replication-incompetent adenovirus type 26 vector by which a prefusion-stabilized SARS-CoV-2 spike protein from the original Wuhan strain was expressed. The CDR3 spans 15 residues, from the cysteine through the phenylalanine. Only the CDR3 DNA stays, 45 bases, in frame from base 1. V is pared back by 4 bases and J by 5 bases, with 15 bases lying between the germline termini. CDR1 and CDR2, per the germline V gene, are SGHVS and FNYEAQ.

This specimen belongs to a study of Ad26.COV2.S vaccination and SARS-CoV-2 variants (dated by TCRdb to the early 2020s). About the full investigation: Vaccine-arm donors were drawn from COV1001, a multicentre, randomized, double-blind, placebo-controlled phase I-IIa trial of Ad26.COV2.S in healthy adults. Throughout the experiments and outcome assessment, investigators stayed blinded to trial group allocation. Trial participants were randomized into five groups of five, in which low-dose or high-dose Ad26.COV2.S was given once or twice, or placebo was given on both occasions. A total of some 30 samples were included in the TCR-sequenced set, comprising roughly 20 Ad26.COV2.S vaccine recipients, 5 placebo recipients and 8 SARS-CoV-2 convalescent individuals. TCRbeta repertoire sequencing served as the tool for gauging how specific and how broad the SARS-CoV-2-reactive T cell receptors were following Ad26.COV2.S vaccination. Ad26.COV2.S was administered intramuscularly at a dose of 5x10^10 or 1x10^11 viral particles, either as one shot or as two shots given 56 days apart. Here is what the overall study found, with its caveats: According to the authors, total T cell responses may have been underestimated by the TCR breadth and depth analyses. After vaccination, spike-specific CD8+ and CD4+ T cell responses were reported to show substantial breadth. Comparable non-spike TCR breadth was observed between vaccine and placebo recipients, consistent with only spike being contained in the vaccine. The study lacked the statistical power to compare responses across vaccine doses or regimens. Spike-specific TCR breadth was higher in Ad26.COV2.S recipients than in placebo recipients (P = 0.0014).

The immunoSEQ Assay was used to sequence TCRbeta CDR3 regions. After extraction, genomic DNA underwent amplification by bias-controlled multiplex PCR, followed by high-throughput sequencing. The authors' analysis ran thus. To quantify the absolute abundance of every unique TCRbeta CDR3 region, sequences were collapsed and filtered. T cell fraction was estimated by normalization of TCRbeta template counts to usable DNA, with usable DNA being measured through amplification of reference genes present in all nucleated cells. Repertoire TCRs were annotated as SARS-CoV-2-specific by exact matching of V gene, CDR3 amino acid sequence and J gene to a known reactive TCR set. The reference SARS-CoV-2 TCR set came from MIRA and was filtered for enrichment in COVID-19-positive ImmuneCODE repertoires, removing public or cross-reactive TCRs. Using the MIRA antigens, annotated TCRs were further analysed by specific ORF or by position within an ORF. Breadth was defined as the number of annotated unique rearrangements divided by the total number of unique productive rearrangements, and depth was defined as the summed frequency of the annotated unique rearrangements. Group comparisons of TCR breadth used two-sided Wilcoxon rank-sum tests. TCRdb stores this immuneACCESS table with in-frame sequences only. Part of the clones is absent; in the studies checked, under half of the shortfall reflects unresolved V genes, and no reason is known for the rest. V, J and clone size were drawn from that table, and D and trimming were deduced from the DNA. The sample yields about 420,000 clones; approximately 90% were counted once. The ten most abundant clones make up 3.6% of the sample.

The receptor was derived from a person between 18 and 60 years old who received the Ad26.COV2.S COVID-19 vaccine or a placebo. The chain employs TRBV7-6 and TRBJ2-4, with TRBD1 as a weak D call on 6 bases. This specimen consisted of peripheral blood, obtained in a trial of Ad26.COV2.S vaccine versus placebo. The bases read TGTGCCAGCAGCTCCCCTCCGGCAGGGGAAAACATTCAGTACTTC. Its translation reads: CASSSPPAGENIQYF.